The entry below describes one T cell receptor beta chain. What it recognizes is unknown. This sample is drawn from a study of vaccination and CD4 T cells after COVID-19. Study as a whole: Nasal swab PCR had shown SARS-CoV-2 positivity in the convalescent patients (roughly ten mild cases, one severe case). A median of 101 days (range 35 to 161) separated diagnosis from post-COVID sampling.

Per germline, CDR1 MNHNS and CDR2 SASEGT. V was trimmed by 7 bases and J by 8 bases, leaving 23 bases between them. The CDR3 loop spans 15 amino acids. An Oncomine TCR Beta short-read assay was used to sequence the DNA from cultured CD4+ T cells. One entry per CDR3 protein results from TCRdb running MiXCR on the PCR reads. The top ten clones hold approximately 14% of a sample with some 11,000 distinct CDR3 sequences, about 31% of them seen once. Described treatment: approximately nine-day PBMC culture with coronavirus spike peptide pools or control peptides (ViraFEST assay). It was after 10 to 11 days of culture that CD4+ T cells were isolated by negative selection.

This chain connects TRBV6-1 to TRBJ1-2, with D maybe TRBD1 (5 bases). The sequencing used CD4+ T cells from blood, cultured in vitro, collected after SARS-CoV-2 vaccination. This clonotype was obtained from a human donor who had recovered from COVID-19. The CDR3 is CASNSAEGRAVGYTF. CDR3 nucleotides: TGTGCCAGCAATTCCGCGGAGGGCAGGGCCGTGGGCTACACCTTC.